This T cell receptor (beta chain) appears in the sequencing data of a study of blood T cell repertoires in COVID-19. Study as a whole: The samples span acute and convalescent COVID-19 from the United States, Italy and Spain.

This CDR3 region has 15 residues. V gave up 5 bases and J gave up 0 bases; unmatched junction bases: 4. Germline V gives CDR1 SGHAT, CDR2 FQNNGV. The data were produced by immunoSEQ multiplex PCR, yet TCRdb's version contains in-frame clones alone and is incomplete. Here the sample spans approximately 210,000 clones, approximately 84% being singletons. Sequencing was done on a sample of peripheral blood. The origin of this receptor is a woman aged 45-59 years with active or convalescent COVID-19. The V call is TRBV11-2, the J call TRBJ1-5; TRBD1 matches at 7 bases. Here the CDR3 reads CASSPGTVSNQPQHF. As DNA, the CDR3 is TGTGCCAGCAGCCCTGGGACAGTTAGCAATCAGCCCCAGCATTTT.